This is a list of T cell receptor beta chains from one sample in a study of T cell responses to AZD1222 COVID-19 vaccine. TCRdb's table, derived via immunoSEQ multiplex PCR, lists solely in-frame clones and lacks some. The repertoire holds about 110,000 clones, with 91% as singletons. The sample was peripheral blood, taken on day 0 of AZD1222 vaccination. These receptors were obtained from an adult in good health. CDR3s include the opening cysteine and the closing phenylalanine or tryptophan. Expanded clones are given a class, and other clones once, few, many or no size at all.

clone_size v_call cdr3_aa
. TRBV11-3 CASSLGGPSDIQYF
. TRBV25-1 CASSYPGGESSYEQYF
. TRBV5-6 CASSLETSGTGAYEQYF
once TRBV15 CATSRGRPSEDTQYF
. TRBV2 CASSELAEETQYF
once TRBV28 CASSFPRLGWGTEAFF
. TRBV7-8 CASSLAPRRPRTSGFQETQYF
. TRBV7-9 CASSQSGEVSNQPQHF
. TRBV5-6 CASFRIRANYGYTF
. TRBV2 CASTRDEKLFF
. TRBV29-1 CSVVKETGGRRAFF